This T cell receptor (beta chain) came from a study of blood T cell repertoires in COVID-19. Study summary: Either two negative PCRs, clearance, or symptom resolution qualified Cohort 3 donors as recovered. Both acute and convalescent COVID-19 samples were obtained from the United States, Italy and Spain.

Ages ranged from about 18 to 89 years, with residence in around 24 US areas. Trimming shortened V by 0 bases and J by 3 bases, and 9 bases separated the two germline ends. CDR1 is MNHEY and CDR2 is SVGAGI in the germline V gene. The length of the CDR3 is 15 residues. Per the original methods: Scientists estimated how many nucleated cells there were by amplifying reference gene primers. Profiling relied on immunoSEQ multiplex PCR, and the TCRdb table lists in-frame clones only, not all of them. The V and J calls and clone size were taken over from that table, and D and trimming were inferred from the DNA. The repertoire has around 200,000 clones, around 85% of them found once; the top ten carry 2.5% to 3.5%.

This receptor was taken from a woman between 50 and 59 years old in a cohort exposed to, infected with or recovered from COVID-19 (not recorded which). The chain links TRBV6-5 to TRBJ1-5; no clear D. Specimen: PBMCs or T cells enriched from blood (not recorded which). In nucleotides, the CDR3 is TGTGCCAGCAGTTACTCCCACAGACACAATCAGCCCCAGCATTTT. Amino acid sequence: CASSYSHRHNQPQHF.